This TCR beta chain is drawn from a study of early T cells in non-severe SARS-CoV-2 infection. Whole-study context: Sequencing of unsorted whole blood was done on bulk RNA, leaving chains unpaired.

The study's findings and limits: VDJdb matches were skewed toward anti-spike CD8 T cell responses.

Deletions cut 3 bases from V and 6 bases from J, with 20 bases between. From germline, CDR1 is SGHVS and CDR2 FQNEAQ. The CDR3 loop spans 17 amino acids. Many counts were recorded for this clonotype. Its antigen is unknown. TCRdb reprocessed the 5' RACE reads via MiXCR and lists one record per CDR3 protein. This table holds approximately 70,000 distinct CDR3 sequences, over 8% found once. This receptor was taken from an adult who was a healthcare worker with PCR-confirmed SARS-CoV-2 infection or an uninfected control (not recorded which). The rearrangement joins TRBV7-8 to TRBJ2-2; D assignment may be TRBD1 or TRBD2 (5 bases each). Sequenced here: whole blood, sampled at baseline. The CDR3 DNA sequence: TGTGCCAGCAGCTTGATCCGAGGGACCCTGGGCGCCGGGGAGCTGTTTTTT. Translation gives CASSLIRGTLGAGELFF. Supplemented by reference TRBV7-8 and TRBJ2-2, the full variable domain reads GAGVSQSPRYKVAKRGQDVALRCDPISGHVSLFWYQQALGQGPEFLTYFQNEAQLDKSGLPSDRFFAERPEGSVSTLKIQRTQQEDSAVYLCASSLIRGTLGAGELFFGEGSRLTVL.